Each of the 31 T cell receptor beta chains below was sequenced from the same sample in a study of blood T cell repertoires in COVID-19. The protocol was immunoSEQ multiplex PCR, while the TCRdb copy is restricted to in-frame clones and leaves out a portion. Seen here are 250,000 to 300,000 clones, roughly 85% observed once, and the top ten hold approximately 5.1%. The sample comprised peripheral blood. Receptor source: a man aged 45-65 years with active or convalescent COVID-19.

The chain combines TRBV7-2 with TRBJ2-1; TRBD2 is a possible D gene (6 bases). Germline CDR1 is SGHTA and CDR2 is FQGNSA. The CDR3 length is 16 residues. Deletions cut 2 bases from V and 1 base from J, with 12 bases between. The CDR3 coding sequence is TGTGCCAGCAGCTTACTTGCGGGAATGTCCTACAATGAGCAGTTCTTC. Translated: CASSLLAGMSYNEQFF.

V and J are TRBV2 and TRBJ2-7; 8 bases fit TRBD2. The CDR3 has 16 amino acids. Germline V CDR1 and CDR2: SNHLY, FYNNEI. J lost 4 bases, V lost 8 bases, and 16 bases had no gene match. CDR3 in DNA: TGTGCCAGCTCGTTGTCGTTAGCGGGGACCATATACGAGCAGTACTTC. Translation: CASSLSLAGTIYEQYF.

The chain is built from TRBV30 and TRBJ1-3, with a weak D call TRBD1 (6 bases). Germline V gene sequence: CDR1 GTSNPN, CDR2 SVGIG (reference sequence). This CDR3 comprises 18 residues. Trimming removed 0 bases from V and 4 bases from J, with 22 bases in between. CDR3 DNA sequence: TGTGCCTGGAGTGTAATGAAGGGGGACGTTTGGCGGGGAAACACCATATATTTT. Its protein is CAWSVMKGDVWRGNTIYF.

This chain joins TRBV24-1 and TRBJ2-3, with a possible D match to TRBD2 (6 bases). The CDR3 contains 13 residues. V gave up 6 bases and J gave up 4 bases, with 10 bases separating them. From germline, CDR1 is KGHDR and CDR2 SFDVKD. CDR3: CATSLEGADTQYF. DNA of the CDR3: TGTGCCACCAGTTTGGAGGGCGCAGATACGCAGTATTTT.

This rearrangement joins TRBV7-8 to TRBJ2-1, with 8 bases identical to TRBD2. V lost 2 bases, J lost 4 bases, and 10 bases stayed unmatched. This CDR3 spans 17 amino acids. Germline lookup yields CDR1 SGHVS and CDR2 FQNEAQ. The CDR3 DNA is TGTGCCAGCAGCTTAAATTGGGTAGCGGGACATTACAATGAGCAGTTCTTC. This translates into CASSLNWVAGHYNEQFF.

The chain carries TRBV7-8 and TRBJ1-1; tentative D call: TRBD1 (5 bases). V lost 0 bases, J lost 4 bases, and 12 bases lay in between. The germline gives CDR1 SGHVS, CDR2 FQNEAQ. The CDR3 consists of 15 residues. CDR3 amino acids: CASSLAEGRGTEAFF. In DNA, the CDR3 is TGTGCCAGCAGCTTAGCGGAGGGGCGCGGCACTGAAGCTTTCTTT.

V and J are TRBV28 and TRBJ2-5, with a tentative D call TRBD1 (5 bases). The CDR3 is made up of 13 amino acids. Trimming pared 5 bases from V and 5 bases from J, leaving 12 bases between. Germline CDR1 reads MDHEN; CDR2 reads SYDVKM. The CDR3 DNA is TGTGCCAGCAGTGGCAGGGTAGGGGAGACCCAGTACTTC. Translation: CASSGRVGETQYF. The full variable domain, its missing parts supplied by reference TRBV28 and TRBJ2-5, is DVKVTQSSRYLVKRTGEKVFLECVQDMDHENMFWYRQDPGLGLRLIYFSYDVKMKEKGDIPEGYSVSREKKERFSLILESASTNQTSMYLCASSGRVGETQYFGPGTRLLVL.

V and J are TRBV29-1 and TRBJ2-7; 14 bases agree with TRBD2. Trimming removed 6 bases from V and 5 bases from J; junction bases left unmatched: 6. The CDR3 runs to 14 residues. Germline values: CDR1 SQVTM, CDR2 ANQGSEA. The CDR3 nucleotides are TGCAGCGTCCAGACTAGCGGGAGGGCCGACGAGCAGTACTTC. It is translated as CSVQTSGRADEQYF.

The chain links TRBV27 to TRBJ2-4, with a possible D match to TRBD1 (5 bases). Germline CDR1 is MNHEY and CDR2 is SMNVEV (reference sequence). V was shortened by 5 bases and J by 7 bases, with 12 bases between the two germline ends. CDR3 length equals 13 residues. The CDR3 DNA reads TGTGCCAGCAGTCAAGACAGTCGGAACATTCAGTACTTC. Its translation is CASSQDSRNIQYF.

The chain recombines TRBV6-6 with TRBJ1-2, with a possible D match to TRBD1 (6 bases). The CDR3 has 14 residues. CDR1 is MNHNY, CDR2 SVGAGI, per germline (reference sequence). Trimming took off 6 bases at V and 4 bases at J, with 15 bases between the two ends. The CDR3: CASSPTTGFYGYTF. CDR3 DNA: TGTGCCAGCAGCCCGACAACAGGGTTCTATGGCTACACCTTC.

The genes are TRBV9 and TRBJ1-5; 11 nucleotides agree with TRBD1. The trim removed 5 bases at V and 5 bases at J, leaving 6 bases unmatched. The CDR3 loop spans 15 amino acids. The V gene's germline CDR1 is SGDLS and CDR2 YYNGEE. The CDR3: CASSRTGGTDQPQHF. In nucleotides, the CDR3 is TGTGCCAGCAGTCGGACAGGGGGCACCGATCAGCCCCAGCATTTT.

The chain carries TRBV5-1 and TRBJ2-1, with D perhaps TRBD2 (6 bases). The CDR3 consists of 14 residues. Trimming shortened V by 4 bases and J by 4 bases, and 12 bases separated the two germline ends. Germline lookup yields CDR1 SGHRS and CDR2 YFSETQ. Here the CDR3 DNA reads TGCGCCAGCAGCCCGGGAGATCGGTACAATGAGCAGTTCTTC. Residues: CASSPGDRYNEQFF. The complete variable domain, with remaining parts taken from reference TRBV5-1 and TRBJ2-1, reads KAGVTQTPRYLIKTRGQQVTLSCSPISGHRSVSWYQQTPGQGLQFLFEYFSETQRNKGNFPGRFSGRQFSNSRSEMNVSTLELGDSALYLCASSPGDRYNEQFFGPGTRLTVL.

The chain recombines TRBV9 with TRBJ1-4; D is undetermined. CDR1 is SGDLS, CDR2 YYNGEE, per germline. The CDR3 extends over 17 amino acids. Trimming removed 0 bases at V and 7 bases at J, with 19 bases between. Written as DNA, the CDR3 is TGTGCCAGCAGCGTAGCTCGAGGGCCCGAAAAGGGTGAAAAACTGTTTTTT. It specifies CASSVARGPEKGEKLFF.

This chain uses TRBV12-3 or TRBV12-4 with TRBJ1-2; possibly TRBD1 for D (5 bases). Between the trimmed V and J ends, which lost 3 bases and 6 bases, there was a span of 8 bases. CDR3 length equals 12 residues. CDR3 nucleotides: TGTGCCAGCAGTTTTGACAGCCATGGCTACACCTTC. Residues: CASSFDSHGYTF.

This chain uses TRBV7-9 with TRBJ2-7; the match to TRBD1 covers 9 bases. V shed 6 bases, J shed 1 base, and the junction held 7 bases outside the gene matches. The germline V gene has CDR1 SEHNR and CDR2 FQNEAQ (reference sequence). The CDR3 has 15 amino acids. The CDR3 loop reads CASRPPGQGSYEQYF. The CDR3 region has the DNA TGTGCCAGCAGGCCCCCGGGACAGGGTTCCTACGAGCAGTACTTC.

CDR3 amino acids: CASGWRERNTDTQYF. Written as DNA, the CDR3 is TGTGCCAGCGGTTGGCGGGAGAGGAATACAGATACGCAGTATTTT. The V and J genes are TRBV13 and TRBJ2-3; 7 nucleotides align to TRBD2. Per the germline V gene, CDR1 is PRHDT and CDR2 is FYEKMQ (reference sequence). The J segment lost 3 bases and the V segment lost 8 bases, leaving 11 bases of the junction unmatched. CDR3 length equals 15 residues. Together with reference TRBV13 and TRBJ2-3, the CDR3 gives the full variable domain: AAGVIQSPRHLIKEKRETATLKCYPIPRHDTVYWYQQGPGQDPQFLISFYEKMQSDKGSIPDRFSAQQFSDYHSELNMSSLELGDSALYFCASGWRERNTDTQYFGPGTRLTVL.

This chain uses TRBV18 with TRBJ1-1, with TRBD1 matching over 9 bases. Germline trimming cut 3 bases from V and 3 bases from J; bases unmatched to any gene: 5. The CDR3 loop spans 15 amino acids. CDR1 KGHSH and CDR2 LQKENI come from the germline V gene. This CDR3 reads CASSPGQGRYTEAFF. Written as DNA, the CDR3 is TGTGCCAGCTCACCGGGACAGGGACGATACACTGAAGCTTTCTTT.

DNA for the CDR3: TGTGCCAGTAGTTCGGGGAAACAGGAGCAGTTCTTC. Residues: CASSSGKQEQFF. The chain combines TRBV19 with TRBJ2-1, with D possibly matching TRBD2 (5 bases). Germline assignment: CDR1 LNHDA and CDR2 SQIVND (reference sequence). This CDR3 has 12 amino acids. The V end was cut by 5 bases, the J end by 10 bases, with 12 bases between.

The chain links TRBV10-1 to TRBJ1-1, with 7 bases matching TRBD1. Germline V gene sequence: CDR1 WNHNN, CDR2 SYGVQD (reference sequence). This CDR3 comprises 15 residues. V was clipped by 6 bases and J by 2 bases; unmatched bases: 9. The CDR3 coding sequence is TGCGCCAGCAGCGAAAGACAGGGCTCTAACACTGAAGCTTTCTTT. This encodes CASSERQGSNTEAFF.

The V call is TRBV19, the J call TRBJ2-7, with D tentatively TRBD1 (5 bases). V gave up 6 bases and J gave up 2 bases, with 14 bases separating them. Germline V gene lookup returns CDR1 LNHDA and CDR2 SQIVND (reference sequence). The CDR3 sequence is 14 residues long. CDR3 coding DNA: TGTGCCAGTAGCCCACAGGACATTCCCTACGAGCAGTACTTC. This gives the protein CASSPQDIPYEQYF. Drawing the rest from reference TRBV19 and TRBJ2-7, the complete variable domain is DGGITQSPKYLFRKEGQNVTLSCEQNLNHDAMYWYRQDPGQGLRLIYYSQIVNDFQKGDIAEGYSVSREKKESFPLTVTSAQKNPTAFYLCASSPQDIPYEQYFGPGTRLTVT.

V gene TRBV6-5 combines with J gene TRBJ2-1, with a weak D call TRBD1 (6 bases). V was clipped by 5 bases and J by 8 bases, with 16 bases between them. The CDR3 runs to 14 residues. Germline CDR1 is MNHEY and CDR2 is SVGAGI. The CDR3: CASSLVAGVDEQFF. The CDR3 nucleotides read TGTGCCAGCAGTCTTGTAGCAGGGGTCGATGAGCAGTTCTTC.

This chain uses TRBV19 with TRBJ2-1; 8 nucleotides align to TRBD2. Germline V gene sequence: CDR1 LNHDA, CDR2 SQIVND (reference sequence). This CDR3 spans 16 amino acids. Trimming removed 5 bases from V and 7 bases from J; junction bases left unmatched: 13. CDR3 protein: CASSVTQREFKNEQFF. The CDR3 DNA sequence: TGTGCCAGTAGTGTGACTCAGCGGGAGTTTAAAAATGAGCAGTTCTTC.

This clone has a count of ten or more. The chain joins TRBV12-3 or TRBV12-4 to TRBJ1-5; D gene ambiguous. The CDR3 is 13 residues long. Trimming took 3 bases from V and 4 from J, leaving 7 bases between them. DNA for the CDR3: TGTGCCAGCAGTTTGGCGGAGAATCAGCCCCAGCATTTT. Protein sequence: CASSLAENQPQHF.

The J gene is TRBJ1-4, the V gene TRBV27, with D possibly matching TRBD1 (5 bases). Trimming removed 1 base from V and 6 bases from J, with 18 bases in between. Germline CDR1 reads MNHEY; CDR2 reads SMNVEV (reference sequence). There are 17 residues in the CDR3. The CDR3 loop is CASSLFFPAREDEKLFF. As DNA, the CDR3 is TGTGCCAGCAGTTTATTTTTCCCGGCCAGGGAGGATGAAAAACTGTTTTTT.

The rearrangement links TRBV7-2 to TRBJ1-2, with unresolved D. CDR3 length: 13 residues. V shed 1 base and J shed 8 bases, with 11 bases lying between them. Germline CDR1 SGHTA, CDR2 FQGNSA. The CDR3 nucleotides read TGTGCCAGCAGCTTAGAGAGAGGGCAAGGCTACACCTTC. The encoded protein is CASSLERGQGYTF.

The chain uses TRBV9 and TRBJ2-2; TRBD1 is a possible D gene (6 bases). Trimming removed 0 bases at V and 1 base at J, with 7 bases between. The CDR3 contains 15 residues. Germline loops: CDR1 SGDLS, CDR2 YYNGEE. For the CDR3, the DNA is TGTGCCAGCAGCGTAGGGACAGTGAACACCGGGGAGCTGTTTTTT. Amino acid sequence: CASSVGTVNTGELFF.

The V and J genes are TRBV9 and TRBJ2-5; 7 positions match TRBD2. With V trimmed by 3 bases and J by 1 base, 9 bases remained unmatched. The germline CDR1 and CDR2 sequences are SGDLS and YYNGEE. The CDR3 extends over 16 amino acids. The CDR3 nucleotides are TGTGCCAGCAGCGCGTCCGGGGGAGGGCCCCAAGAGACCCAGTACTTC. It yields the protein CASSASGGGPQETQYF.

The chain employs TRBV3-1 (or the pseudogene TRBV3-2) and TRBJ1-2, with D perhaps TRBD1 (6 bases). V lost 6 bases and J 0 bases, leaving 8 bases between the germline ends. There are 13 residues in the CDR3. Germline V lookup: CDR1 LGHDT, CDR2 YNNKEL (reference sequence). CDR3 in amino acids: CASRGQTNYGYTF. As DNA, the CDR3 is TGTGCCAGCAGAGGACAGACTAACTATGGCTACACCTTC.

The DNA of the CDR3 is TGTGCCAGCATGGGACTAGCGGGAGTAGGTGAGCAGTTCTTC. Translation: CASMGLAGVGEQFF. The gene calls are TRBV2 and TRBJ2-1, with 14 positions matching TRBD2. The CDR3 loop spans 14 amino acids. Germline trimming cut 7 bases from V and 9 bases from J; bases unmatched to any gene: 5. Germline CDR1 and CDR2: SNHLY and FYNNEI.

CDR3 residues: CASSRGGSQETQYF. The CDR3 nucleotides are TGTGCCAGCAGCCGGGGGGGCTCTCAAGAGACCCAGTACTTC. V and J are TRBV3-1 (or the pseudogene TRBV3-2) and TRBJ2-5; maybe TRBD2 (7 bases). The CDR3 contains 14 residues. Deletions cut 4 bases from V and 2 bases from J, with 11 bases between. The V gene's germline CDR1 is LGHDT and CDR2 YNNKEL (reference sequence).

The V gene is TRBV28, the J gene TRBJ1-4; TRBD1 matches at 8 bases. The trim removed 7 bases at V and 9 bases at J, leaving 7 bases unmatched. Per germline, CDR1 MDHEN and CDR2 SYDVKM. The CDR3 runs 13 residues. CDR3: CASTQGARKKLFF. In DNA, the CDR3 is TGTGCCAGCACGCAGGGGGCCCGGAAAAAACTGTTTTTT.